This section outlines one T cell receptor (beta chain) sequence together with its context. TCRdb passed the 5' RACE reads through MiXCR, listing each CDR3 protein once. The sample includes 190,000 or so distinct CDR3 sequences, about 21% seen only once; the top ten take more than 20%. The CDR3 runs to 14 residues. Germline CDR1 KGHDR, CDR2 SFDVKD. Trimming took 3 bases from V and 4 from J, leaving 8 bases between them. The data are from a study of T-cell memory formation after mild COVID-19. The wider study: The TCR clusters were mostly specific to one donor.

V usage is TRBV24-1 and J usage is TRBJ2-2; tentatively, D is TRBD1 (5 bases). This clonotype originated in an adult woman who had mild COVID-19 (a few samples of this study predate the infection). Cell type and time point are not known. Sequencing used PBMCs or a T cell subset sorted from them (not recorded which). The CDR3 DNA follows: TGTGCCACCAGTGATCCAACAGGCACCGGGGAGCTGTTTTTT. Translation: CATSDPTGTGELFF.